The 14 T cell receptor beta chains listed next were all sequenced from one sample in a study of a mutant IDH1 vaccine in newly diagnosed glioma. What these receptors recognize is not known. The time point denotes: week 11, during vaccination. Doses comprised 300 ug of mutant IDH1 20-mer peptide each, plus topical imiquimod. Here immunoSEQ multiplex PCR was the method, and the copy in TCRdb shows in-frame clones only, minus some. The profile shows some 54,000 clones, around nine tenths of them singletons. The starting material was PBMCs, obtained from a glioma patient whose treatment included an IDH1 peptide vaccine. Every receptor here comes from a man aged 50-59 years with glioma.

V is TRBV28 and J is TRBJ1-5; D unclear. From germline, CDR1 is MDHEN and CDR2 SYDVKM. Trimming cost V 3 bases and J 7 bases, with 13 bases left between them. CDR3 length: 14 amino acids. CDR3: CASSFWGARQPQHF. The CDR3 DNA reads as TGTGCCAGCAGTTTTTGGGGAGCGCGGCAGCCCCAGCATTTT.

This rearrangement joins TRBV6-1 to TRBJ2-1, with D possibly matching TRBD1 (6 bases). The germline V gene has CDR1 MNHNS and CDR2 SASEGT. The V end was cut by 8 bases, the J end by 8 bases, with 13 bases between. This CDR3 spans 12 amino acids. This chain's CDR3 is CASLQGLDEQFF. Written as DNA, the CDR3 is TGTGCCAGCCTCCAGGGGCTTGATGAGCAGTTCTTC.

The chain employs TRBV5-1 and TRBJ1-5; 11 positions agree with TRBD1. The ends lost 4 bases at V and 4 bases at J; junction bases unmatched: 4. The CDR3 runs 15 residues. Germline V gene sequence: CDR1 SGHRS, CDR2 YFSETQ. DNA for the CDR3: TGCGCCAGCAGCACAGGACAGGGGGCAAATCAGCCCCAGCATTTT. It is translated as CASSTGQGANQPQHF.

The chain joins TRBV4-1 to TRBJ2-1; possible D gene TRBD2, 5 bases. The CDR3 sequence is 15 residues long. V lost 6 bases and J 0 bases, leaving 12 bases between the germline ends. Germline CDR1 MGHRA, CDR2 YSYEKL. Here the CDR3 DNA reads TGCGCCAGCAGACTAGTTACTAGCTCCTACAATGAGCAGTTCTTC. It yields the protein CASRLVTSSYNEQFF.

This clone was seen a handful of times. The gene calls are TRBV6-4 and TRBJ1-1; D call uncertain. The CDR3 extends over 13 amino acids. V was trimmed by 2 bases and J by 1 base, leaving 5 bases between them. Germline V gene sequence: CDR1 MRHNA, CDR2 SNTAGT. The CDR3: CASSDRGNTEAFF. In DNA, the CDR3 is TGTGCCAGCAGTGACCGGGGGAACACTGAAGCTTTCTTT.

This chain uses TRBV7-2 with TRBJ1-1, with D uncertain. This CDR3 is built from 15 residues. CDR1 and CDR2 (germline): SGHTA, FQGNSA. Deletions cut 3 bases from V and 2 bases from J, with 13 bases between. The CDR3 DNA is TGTGCCAGCAGCTTTGATTATAGGGCCAACACTGAAGCTTTCTTT. The encoded protein is CASSFDYRANTEAFF.

The chain recombines TRBV30 with TRBJ1-6, with 9 bases that match TRBD1. The CDR3 spans 14 residues. Germline V gene data show CDR1 as GTSNPN and CDR2 as SVGIG (reference sequence). In DNA, the CDR3 is TGTGCACACAGGGGGCGCTGGGGAAATTCACCCCTCCACTTT. It specifies CAHRGRWGNSPLHF.

V is TRBV7-6 and J is TRBJ2-1; D is uncertain. V was trimmed by 4 bases and J by 0 bases, leaving 16 bases between them. This CDR3 has 17 residues. Germline V CDR1 and CDR2: SGHVS, FNYEAQ. CDR3 bases: TGTGCCAGCAGCTCTCAGGCAGTTCCAAGCTCCTACAATGAGCAGTTCTTC. This translates into CASSSQAVPSSYNEQFF.

The genes are TRBV5-1 and TRBJ2-5, with 8 bases identical to TRBD1. The CDR3 length is 14 residues. CDR1 SGHRS and CDR2 YFSETQ come from the germline V gene. The J segment lost 5 bases and the V segment lost 4 bases, leaving 7 bases of the junction unmatched. In DNA, the CDR3 is TGCGCCAGCAGCCCCGGGACAGGAGAGGAGACCCAGTACTTC. It encodes CASSPGTGEETQYF.

The chain employs TRBV4-2 and TRBJ2-7; TRBD2 matches at 8 bases. In germline, CDR1 is LGHNA, CDR2 YNFKEQ. This CDR3 region has 15 residues. Trimming removed 2 bases from V and 4 bases from J; junction bases left unmatched: 7. CDR3 residues: CASSQTSGTGYEQYF. The CDR3 DNA reads TGTGCCAGCAGCCAAACTAGCGGAACGGGGTACGAGCAGTACTTC.

The chain combines TRBV15 with TRBJ1-5; tentatively, D is TRBD1 (5 bases). Germline V gene sequence: CDR1 LNHNV, CDR2 YYDKDF (reference sequence). V dropped 0 bases and J dropped 2 bases, with 5 bases sitting between them. CDR3 size: 14 residues. The CDR3 loop is CATSREGGNQPQHF. The DNA for the CDR3 is TGTGCCACCAGCAGAGAGGGGGGCAATCAGCCCCAGCATTTT.

V gene TRBV30 combines with J gene TRBJ1-1; D remains ambiguous. The CDR3 runs 12 residues. Per germline, CDR1 GTSNPN and CDR2 SVGIG (reference sequence). V gave up 5 bases and J gave up 8 bases, with 15 bases separating them. The DNA of the CDR3 is TGTGCCTGGGGCCGCAGGACCGGCGAAGCTTTCTTT. Residues: CAWGRRTGEAFF.

Points on this clone: Other DNA sequences within the sample encode an identical CDR3. The rearrangement uses TRBV5-1 and TRBJ2-3, with D hard to call. The CDR3 has 12 residues. From germline, CDR1 is SGHRS and CDR2 YFSETQ. The V end was cut by 0 bases, the J end by 3 bases, with 2 bases between. CDR3 bases: TGCGCCAGCAGCTTGGCGACAGATACGCAGTATTTT. Translating it yields CASSLATDTQYF.

The CDR3 bases are TGTGCCAGCAGTTACGGGACATTACGAGAGACCCAGTACTTC. Encoded protein: CASSYGTLRETQYF. The chain employs TRBV6-5 and TRBJ2-5, with a possible D match to TRBD1 (6 bases). Trimming stripped 2 bases from V and 4 bases from J, with 11 bases between. Germline V gene lookup returns CDR1 MNHEY and CDR2 SVGAGI. There are 14 residues in the CDR3.